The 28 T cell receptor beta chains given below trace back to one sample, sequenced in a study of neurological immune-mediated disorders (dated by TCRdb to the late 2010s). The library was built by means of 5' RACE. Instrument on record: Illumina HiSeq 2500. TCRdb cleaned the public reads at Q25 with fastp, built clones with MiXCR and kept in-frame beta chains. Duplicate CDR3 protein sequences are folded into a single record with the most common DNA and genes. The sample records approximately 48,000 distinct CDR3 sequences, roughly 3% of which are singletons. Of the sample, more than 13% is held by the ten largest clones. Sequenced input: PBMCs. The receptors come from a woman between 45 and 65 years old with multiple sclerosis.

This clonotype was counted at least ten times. CDR3 sequence reads: CASSPSPNTGELFF. The DNA of the CDR3 is TGTGCCAGCAGCCCCTCCCCAAACACCGGGGAGCTGTTTTTT. The chain recombines TRBV7-8 with TRBJ2-2, with unresolved D. Germline loops: CDR1 SGHVS, CDR2 FQNEAQ. Trimming pared 5 bases from V and 2 bases from J, leaving 9 bases between. The CDR3 runs to 14 residues.

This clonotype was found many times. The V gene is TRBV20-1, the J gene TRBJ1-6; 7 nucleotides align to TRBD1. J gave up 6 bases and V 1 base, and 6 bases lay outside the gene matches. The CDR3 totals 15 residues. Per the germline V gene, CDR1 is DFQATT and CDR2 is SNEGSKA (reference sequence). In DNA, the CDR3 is TGCAGTGCTAGAGGCGCAGGGGGAGGTAATTCACCCCTCCACTTT. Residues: CSARGAGGGNSPLHF.

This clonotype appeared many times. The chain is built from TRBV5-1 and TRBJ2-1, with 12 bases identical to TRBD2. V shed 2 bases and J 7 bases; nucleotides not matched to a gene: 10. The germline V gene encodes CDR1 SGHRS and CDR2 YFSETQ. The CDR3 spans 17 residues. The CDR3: CASSLRLAGEVANEQFF. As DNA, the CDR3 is TGCGCCAGCAGCTTAAGACTAGCGGGAGAGGTTGCGAATGAGCAGTTCTTC.

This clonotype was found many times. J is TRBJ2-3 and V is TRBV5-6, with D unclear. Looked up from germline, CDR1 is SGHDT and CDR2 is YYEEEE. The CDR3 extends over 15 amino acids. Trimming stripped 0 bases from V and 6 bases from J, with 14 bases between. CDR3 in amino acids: CASSLGGSSHDTQYF. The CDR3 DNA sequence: TGTGCCAGCAGCTTGGGAGGTTCCTCCCATGATACGCAGTATTTT.

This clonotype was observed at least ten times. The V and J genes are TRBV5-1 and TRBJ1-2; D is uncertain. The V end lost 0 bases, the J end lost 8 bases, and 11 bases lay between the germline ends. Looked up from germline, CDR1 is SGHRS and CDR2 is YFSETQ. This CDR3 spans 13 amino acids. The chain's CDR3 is CASSLEVGSGYTF. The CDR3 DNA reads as TGCGCCAGCAGCTTGGAGGTCGGGTCCGGCTACACCTTC.

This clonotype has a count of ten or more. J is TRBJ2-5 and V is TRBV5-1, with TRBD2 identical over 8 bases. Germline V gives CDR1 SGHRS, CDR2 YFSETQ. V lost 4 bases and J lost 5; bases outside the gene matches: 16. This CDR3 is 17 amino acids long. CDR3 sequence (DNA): TGCGCCAGCAGCCGCCGGGGAGCGGGAGCCGCCGGGGAGACCCAGTACTTC. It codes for CASSRRGAGAAGETQYF.

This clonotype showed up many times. The CDR3 here is CASSLAGRPASGNTIYF. Here the CDR3 DNA reads TGTGCCAGCAGCTTGGCCGGGCGGCCCGCCTCTGGAAACACCATATATTTT. This chain connects TRBV5-5 to TRBJ1-3, with D hard to call. The CDR3 is 17 amino acids. The germline V and J ends were trimmed by 0 bases and 0 bases, with 13 bases remaining between them. Germline lookup yields CDR1 SGHKS and CDR2 YYEKEE (reference sequence).

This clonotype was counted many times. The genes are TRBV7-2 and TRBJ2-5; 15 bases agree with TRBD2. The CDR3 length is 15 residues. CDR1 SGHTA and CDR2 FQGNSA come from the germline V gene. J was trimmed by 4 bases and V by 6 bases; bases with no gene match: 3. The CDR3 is CASRWTSGGGETQYF. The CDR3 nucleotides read TGTGCCAGCAGATGGACTAGCGGGGGGGGAGAGACCCAGTACTTC.

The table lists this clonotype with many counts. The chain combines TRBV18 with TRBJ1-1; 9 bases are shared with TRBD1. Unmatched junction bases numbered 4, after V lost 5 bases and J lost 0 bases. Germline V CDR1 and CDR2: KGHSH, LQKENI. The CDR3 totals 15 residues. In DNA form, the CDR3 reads TGTGCCAGCTCAGGGGACAGGGCTATGAACACTGAAGCTTTCTTT. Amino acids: CASSGDRAMNTEAFF.

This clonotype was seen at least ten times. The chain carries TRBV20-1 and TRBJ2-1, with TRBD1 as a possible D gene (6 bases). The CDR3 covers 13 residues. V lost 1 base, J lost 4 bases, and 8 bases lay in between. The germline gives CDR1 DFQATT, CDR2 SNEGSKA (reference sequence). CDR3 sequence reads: CSARVRGYNEQFF. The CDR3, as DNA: TGCAGTGCTAGAGTGAGGGGGTACAATGAGCAGTTCTTC.

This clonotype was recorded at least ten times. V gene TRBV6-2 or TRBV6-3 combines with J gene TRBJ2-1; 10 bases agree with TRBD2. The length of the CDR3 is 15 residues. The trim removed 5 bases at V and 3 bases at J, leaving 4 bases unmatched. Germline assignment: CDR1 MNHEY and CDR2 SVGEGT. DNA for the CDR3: TGTGCCAGCAGTCCAAGCGGGAGGGTCTACAATGAGCAGTTCTTC. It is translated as CASSPSGRVYNEQFF.

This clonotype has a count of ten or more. CDR3 amino acids: CSARVYSYNEQFF. The CDR3 DNA reads TGCAGTGCTAGAGTTTACAGCTACAATGAGCAGTTCTTC. The gene calls are TRBV20-1 and TRBJ2-1, with D uncertain. The CDR3 spans 13 residues. CDR1 is DFQATT, CDR2 SNEGSKA, per germline (reference sequence). Trimming cost V 1 base and J 3 bases, with 7 bases left between them.

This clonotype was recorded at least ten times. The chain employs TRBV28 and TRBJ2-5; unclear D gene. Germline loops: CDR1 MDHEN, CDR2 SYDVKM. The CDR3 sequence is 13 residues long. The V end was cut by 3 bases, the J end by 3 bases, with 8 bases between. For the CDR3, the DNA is TGTGCCAGCAGTTTGGCTAACAAAGAGACCCAGTACTTC. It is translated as CASSLANKETQYF.

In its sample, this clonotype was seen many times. The DNA of the CDR3 is TGCAGCGTTGATCAGGGGCTCAATCAGCCCCAGCATTTT. Protein: CSVDQGLNQPQHF. The chain couples TRBV29-1 to TRBJ1-5; D is perhaps TRBD1 (6 bases). Germline loops: CDR1 SQVTM, CDR2 ANQGSEA. V lost 3 bases and J 3 bases, leaving 9 bases between the germline ends. The CDR3 extends over 13 amino acids.

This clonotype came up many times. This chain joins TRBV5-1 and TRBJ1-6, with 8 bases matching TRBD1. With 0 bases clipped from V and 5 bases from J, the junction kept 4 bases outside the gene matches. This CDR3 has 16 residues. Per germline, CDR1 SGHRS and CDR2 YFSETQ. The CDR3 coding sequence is TGCGCCAGCAGCTTGGTAGCGGGACAGGATAATTCACCCCTCCACTTT. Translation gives CASSLVAGQDNSPLHF.

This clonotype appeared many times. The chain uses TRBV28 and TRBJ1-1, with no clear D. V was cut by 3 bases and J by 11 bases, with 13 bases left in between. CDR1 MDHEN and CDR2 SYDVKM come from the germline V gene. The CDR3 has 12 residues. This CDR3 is CASSLRHSRAFF. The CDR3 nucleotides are TGTGCCAGCAGTTTGCGGCACTCCAGGGCTTTCTTT.

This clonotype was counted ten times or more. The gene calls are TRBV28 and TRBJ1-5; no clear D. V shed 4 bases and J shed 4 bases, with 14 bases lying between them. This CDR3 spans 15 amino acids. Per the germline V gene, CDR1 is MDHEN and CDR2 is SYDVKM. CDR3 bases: TGTGCCAGCAGTTCAACAGAAAGGGCAAATCAGCCCCAGCATTTT. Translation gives CASSSTERANQPQHF.

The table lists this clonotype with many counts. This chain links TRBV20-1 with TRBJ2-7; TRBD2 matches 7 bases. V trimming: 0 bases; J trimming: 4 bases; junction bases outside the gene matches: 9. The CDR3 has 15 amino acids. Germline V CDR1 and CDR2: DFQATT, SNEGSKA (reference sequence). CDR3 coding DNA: TGCAGTGCTAGAGATGGGGGAGGGCCGAAATACGAGCAGTACTTC. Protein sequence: CSARDGGGPKYEQYF.

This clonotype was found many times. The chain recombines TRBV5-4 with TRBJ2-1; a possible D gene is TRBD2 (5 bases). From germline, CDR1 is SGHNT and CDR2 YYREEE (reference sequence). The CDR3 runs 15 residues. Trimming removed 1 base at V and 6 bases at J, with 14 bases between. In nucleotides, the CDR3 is TGTGCCAGCAGCTTGTTCCCGGCAGGACTCAATGAGCAGTTCTTC. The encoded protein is CASSLFPAGLNEQFF.

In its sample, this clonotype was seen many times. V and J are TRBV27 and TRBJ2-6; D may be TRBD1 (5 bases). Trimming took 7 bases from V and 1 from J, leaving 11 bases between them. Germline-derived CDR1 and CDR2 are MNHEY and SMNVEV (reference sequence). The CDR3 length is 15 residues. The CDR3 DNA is TGTGCCAGCACCAGGGCTGGGTCTGGGGCCAACGTCCTGACTTTC. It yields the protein CASTRAGSGANVLTF.

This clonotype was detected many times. CDR3 sequence (DNA): TGCAGTGCTAGGGTTTTGAGTGTGGGGTCTTCGAATGAGCAGTTCTTC. Translation: CSARVLSVGSSNEQFF. The chain combines TRBV20-1 with TRBJ2-1; no clear D gene. In germline, CDR1 is DFQATT, CDR2 SNEGSKA (reference sequence). V shed 3 bases and J shed 7 bases, with 22 bases lying between them. There are 16 residues in the CDR3.

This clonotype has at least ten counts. The CDR3 sequence: CASASLDRNNEKLFF. The CDR3 DNA follows: TGTGCCAGCGCTTCGCTGGACAGAAATAATGAAAAACTGTTTTTT. The chain joins TRBV2 to TRBJ1-4; TRBD1 is a possible D gene (6 bases). The CDR3 length is 15 residues. Between the trimmed V and J ends, which lost 8 bases and 4 bases, there was a span of 17 bases. Germline V CDR1 and CDR2: SNHLY, FYNNEI.

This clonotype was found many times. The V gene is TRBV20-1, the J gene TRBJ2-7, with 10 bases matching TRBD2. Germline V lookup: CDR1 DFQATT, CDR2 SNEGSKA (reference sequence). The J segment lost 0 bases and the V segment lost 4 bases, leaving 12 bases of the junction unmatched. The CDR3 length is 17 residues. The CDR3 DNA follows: TGCAGTGCTACCCGAAAGGGGGGACTAGCGCACTCCTACGAGCAGTACTTC. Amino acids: CSATRKGGLAHSYEQYF.

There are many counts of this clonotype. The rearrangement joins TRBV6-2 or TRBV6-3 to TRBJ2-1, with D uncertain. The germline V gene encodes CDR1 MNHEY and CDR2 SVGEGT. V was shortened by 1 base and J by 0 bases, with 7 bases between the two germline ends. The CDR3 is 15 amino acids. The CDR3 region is CASSYLGISYNEQFF. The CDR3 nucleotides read TGTGCCAGCAGTTACTTGGGGATCTCCTACAATGAGCAGTTCTTC.

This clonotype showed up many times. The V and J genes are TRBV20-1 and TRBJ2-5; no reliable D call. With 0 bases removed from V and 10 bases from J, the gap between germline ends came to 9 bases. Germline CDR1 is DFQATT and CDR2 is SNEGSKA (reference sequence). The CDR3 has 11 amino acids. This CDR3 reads CSARDLNFQYF. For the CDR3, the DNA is TGCAGTGCTAGAGATTTAAATTTCCAGTACTTC.

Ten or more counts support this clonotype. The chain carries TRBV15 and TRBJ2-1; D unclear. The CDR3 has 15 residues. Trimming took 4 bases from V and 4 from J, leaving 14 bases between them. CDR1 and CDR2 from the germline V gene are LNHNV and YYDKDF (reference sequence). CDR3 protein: CATSTDLLTYNEQFF. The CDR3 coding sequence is TGTGCCACCAGCACCGACCTTCTCACTTACAATGAGCAGTTCTTC.

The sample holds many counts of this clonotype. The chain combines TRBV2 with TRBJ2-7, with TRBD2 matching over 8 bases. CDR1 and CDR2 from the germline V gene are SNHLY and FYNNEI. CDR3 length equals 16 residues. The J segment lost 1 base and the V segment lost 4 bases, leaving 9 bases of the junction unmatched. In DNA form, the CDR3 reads TGTGCCAGCAGTGGTAGCGGGATTTTTGGGTCCTACGAGCAGTACTTC. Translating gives CASSGSGIFGSYEQYF.

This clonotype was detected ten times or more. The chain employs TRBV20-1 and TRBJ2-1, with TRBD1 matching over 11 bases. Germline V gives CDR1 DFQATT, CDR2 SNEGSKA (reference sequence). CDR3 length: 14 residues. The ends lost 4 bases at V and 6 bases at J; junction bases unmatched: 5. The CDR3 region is CSATSGTGGNEQFF. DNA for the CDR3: TGCAGTGCTACCTCCGGGACAGGGGGCAATGAGCAGTTCTTC.